The 26 T cell receptor beta chains listed next were all sequenced from one sample in a study of technical replicates of blood from a handful of donors. The data were produced by immunoSEQ multiplex PCR, yet TCRdb's version contains in-frame clones alone and is incomplete. The repertoire holds 60,000 to 90,000 clones, with 95% to 98% as singletons. Source material: T cells isolated from PBMCs. Receptor source: a human donor in good health.

The chain couples TRBV30 to TRBJ2-2; 11 bases map to TRBD1. Germline assignment: CDR1 GTSNPN and CDR2 SVGIG (reference sequence). The V and J ends lost 1 base and 7 bases, in that order; junction bases with no gene match: 8. This CDR3 contains 16 residues. The CDR3 reads CAWSDPGQGAVGELFF. CDR3 DNA sequence: TGTGCCTGGAGTGACCCCGGACAGGGGGCTGTCGGGGAGCTGTTTTTT.

This chain joins TRBV29-1 and TRBJ2-7; 9 bases fit TRBD2. J was trimmed by 2 bases and V by 6 bases; bases with no gene match: 17. This CDR3 contains 17 residues. CDR1 and CDR2 from the germline V gene are SQVTM and ANQGSEA. The CDR3 loop is CSVNRDSSGSSAYEQYF. DNA for the CDR3: TGCAGCGTCAACCGGGACAGTAGCGGGAGTTCTGCCTACGAGCAGTACTTC.

The chain links TRBV7-3 to TRBJ2-1, with a tentative D call TRBD2 (5 bases). Trimming took off 4 bases at V and 6 bases at J, with 10 bases between the two ends. The CDR3 length is 13 residues. CDR1 SGHTA and CDR2 FQGTGA come from the germline V gene. CDR3: CASSSGYGNEQFF. CDR3 DNA: TGTGCCAGCAGCTCGGGATACGGCAATGAGCAGTTCTTC.

The rearrangement links TRBV29-1 to TRBJ2-5; TRBD2 might be the D (5 bases). CDR3 size: 13 residues. The germline CDR1 and CDR2 sequences are SQVTM and ANQGSEA. Between the trimmed V and J ends, which lost 6 bases and 3 bases, there was a span of 14 bases. The CDR3 sequence: CSVPGIGKETQYF. CDR3 DNA sequence: TGCAGCGTGCCCGGCATCGGGAAAGAGACCCAGTACTTC.

This clone appeared once. The chain combines TRBV7-2 with TRBJ2-7; the match to TRBD1 covers 7 bases. The V gene end was trimmed by 3 bases and the J gene end by 5 bases; junction bases not matched to a gene: 10. This CDR3 has 15 amino acids. CDR1 is SGHTA and CDR2 is FQGNSA in the germline V gene. The CDR3 DNA sequence: TGTGCCAGCAGCTTTGAAGGGGGCCGTCTCCACGAGCAGTACTTC. This encodes CASSFEGGRLHEQYF.

The V call is TRBV18, the J call TRBJ1-4, with D maybe TRBD1 (5 bases). The CDR3 is 13 residues long. The V and J ends lost 2 bases and 8 bases respectively, with 9 bases between them. The germline V gene has CDR1 KGHSH and CDR2 LQKENI. This CDR3 is CASSPGASEKLFF. The CDR3 region has the DNA TGTGCCAGCTCACCAGGGGCCTCGGAAAAACTGTTTTTT.

The chain has TRBV5-4 and TRBJ2-5, with TRBD1 as a possible D gene (5 bases). In germline, CDR1 is SGHNT, CDR2 YYREEE (reference sequence). Deletions cut 5 bases from V and 5 bases from J, with 25 bases between. This CDR3 has 17 amino acids. The DNA for the CDR3 is TGTGCCAGCAGAGCCGGTGGGATAGGGGCCGACGTGGAGACCCAGTACTTC. Translating gives CASRAGGIGADVETQYF.

The chain combines TRBV19 with TRBJ1-3; D possibly corresponds to TRBD1 (6 bases). V gave up 5 bases and J gave up 1 base, with 12 bases separating them. This CDR3 contains 15 residues. From germline, CDR1 is LNHDA and CDR2 SQIVND (reference sequence). This CDR3 reads CASSSSGESGNTIYF. CDR3 coding DNA: TGTGCCAGTAGTTCATCAGGGGAATCTGGAAACACCATATATTTT. The whole variable domain, filled in from reference TRBV19 and TRBJ1-3, reads DGGITQSPKYLFRKEGQNVTLSCEQNLNHDAMYWYRQDPGQGLRLIYYSQIVNDFQKGDIAEGYSVSREKKESFPLTVTSAQKNPTAFYLCASSSSGESGNTIYFGEGSWLTVV.

The genes are TRBV4-1 and TRBJ2-3; 7 bases fit TRBD1. CDR3 length: 16 residues. Looked up from germline, CDR1 is MGHRA and CDR2 is YSYEKL. Germline trimming cut 3 bases from V and 2 bases from J; bases unmatched to any gene: 8. The CDR3: CASSHLLGQATDTQYF. CDR3 DNA sequence: TGCGCCAGCAGCCACTTACTAGGACAGGCCACAGATACGCAGTATTTT.

J is TRBJ2-1 and V is TRBV11-2; D possibly corresponds to TRBD2 (5 bases). V shed 2 bases and J shed 10 bases, with 6 bases lying between them. CDR1 is SGHAT, CDR2 FQNNGV, per germline. The CDR3 extends over 11 amino acids. CDR3 loop: CASSLQREQFF. CDR3 DNA sequence: TGTGCCAGCAGCTTACAGCGGGAGCAGTTCTTC.

The chain has TRBV25-1 and TRBJ2-7; 7 bases match TRBD2. The CDR3 is 13 amino acids. With V trimmed by 10 bases and J by 4 bases, 10 bases remained unmatched. In germline, CDR1 is MGHDK, CDR2 SYGVNS. CDR3 protein: CATSSGTTYEQYF. CDR3 nucleotide sequence: TGTGCCACCTCCTCCGGGACTACATACGAGCAGTACTTC.

The rearrangement joins TRBV27 to TRBJ2-3; D perhaps matches TRBD2 (5 bases). The CDR3 length is 14 residues. The germline CDR1 and CDR2 sequences are MNHEY and SMNVEV (reference sequence). Trimming left V 6 bases short and J 6 bases short, with 16 bases between. CDR3 DNA sequence: TGTGCCAGCAGGACGCTGAGGGAGCGCGATACGCAGTATTTT. Residues: CASRTLRERDTQYF.

The CDR3, as DNA: TGCGCCAGCAGCCAAAACCCGGGACAGACCTCCTATGGCTACACCTTC. Encoded protein: CASSQNPGQTSYGYTF. This chain uses TRBV4-1 with TRBJ1-2; 7 nucleotides align to TRBD1. With V trimmed by 2 bases and J by 4 bases, 10 bases remained unmatched. This CDR3 has 16 amino acids. Looked up from germline, CDR1 is MGHRA and CDR2 is YSYEKL.

Notes on this clone: Other nucleotide sequences from this sample produce the same CDR3. V gene TRBV4-1 combines with J gene TRBJ2-7; 14 bases are a match to TRBD2. This CDR3 region has 15 residues. The J segment lost 6 bases and the V segment lost 3 bases, leaving 4 bases of the junction unmatched. Germline V lookup: CDR1 MGHRA, CDR2 YSYEKL. CDR3 protein: CASSQGLAGEREQYF. DNA of the CDR3: TGCGCCAGCAGCCAGGGACTAGCGGGAGAACGCGAGCAGTACTTC.

The chain links TRBV28 to TRBJ1-5, with a tentative D call TRBD1 (5 bases). CDR1 is MDHEN and CDR2 is SYDVKM in the germline V gene. V lost 2 bases to trimming and J lost 6 bases, with 11 bases between them. CDR3 size: 14 residues. The CDR3 is CASSLVQGTQPQHF. The DNA for the CDR3 is TGTGCCAGCAGTTTAGTGCAGGGTACTCAGCCCCAGCATTTT. The entire variable domain, with the rest obtained from reference TRBV28 and TRBJ1-5, is as follows: DVKVTQSSRYLVKRTGEKVFLECVQDMDHENMFWYRQDPGLGLRLIYFSYDVKMKEKGDIPEGYSVSREKKERFSLILESASTNQTSMYLCASSLVQGTQPQHFGDGTRLSIL.

V gene TRBV30 combines with J gene TRBJ2-3; no firm D call. CDR3 length: 11 residues. V was shortened by 4 bases and J by 4 bases, with 6 bases between the two germline ends. Germline CDR1 is GTSNPN and CDR2 is SVGIG (reference sequence). The CDR3 DNA follows: TGTGCCTGGACAGAGGCAGATACGCAGTATTTT. Residues: CAWTEADTQYF.

CDR3 loop: CASSSNSATREQYF. CDR3 DNA: TGTGCCAGCAGTTCTAACTCCGCTACTCGGGAGCAGTACTTC. The chain employs TRBV7-9 and TRBJ2-7; D unclear. Trimming took off 6 bases at V and 7 bases at J, with 19 bases between the two ends. The CDR3 consists of 14 residues. Germline assignment: CDR1 SEHNR and CDR2 FQNEAQ (reference sequence). Drawing the rest from reference TRBV7-9 and TRBJ2-7, the complete variable domain is DTGVSQNPRHKITKRGQNVTFRCDPISEHNRLYWYRQTLGQGPEFLTYFQNEAQLEKSRLLSDRFSAERPKGSFSTLEIQRTEQGDSAMYLCASSSNSATREQYFGPGTRLTVT.

The chain has TRBV7-3 and TRBJ1-1; 7 bases agree with TRBD1. Germline V lookup: CDR1 SGHTA, CDR2 FQGTGA. J lost 8 bases, V lost 5 bases, and 2 bases had no gene match. CDR3 length equals 11 residues. This chain's CDR3 is CASSLGGEAFF. CDR3 sequence (DNA): TGTGCCAGCAGCCTAGGGGGCGAAGCTTTCTTT.

The chain uses TRBV19 and TRBJ2-5, with 7 bases that match TRBD2. The CDR3 is 14 residues long. Germline loops: CDR1 LNHDA, CDR2 SQIVND (reference sequence). The J segment lost 2 bases and the V segment lost 4 bases, leaving 4 bases of the junction unmatched. The CDR3 region is CASSTTSSQETQYF. The DNA for the CDR3 is TGTGCCAGTAGTACGACTAGCAGTCAAGAGACCCAGTACTTC.

The V and J genes are TRBV7-9 and TRBJ1-1; D might be TRBD1 (5 bases). V was pared by 7 bases and J by 0 bases, with 9 bases between. The CDR3 has 13 amino acids. Germline-derived CDR1 and CDR2 are SEHNR and FQNEAQ (reference sequence). The DNA for the CDR3 is TGTGCCAGCAACAGGATCATGAACACTGAAGCTTTCTTT. Translation gives CASNRIMNTEAFF.

The V and J genes are TRBV5-1 and TRBJ1-2, with D possibly being TRBD1 (6 bases). Trimming took 2 bases from V and 5 from J, leaving 16 bases between them. The CDR3 has 15 amino acids. Germline CDR1 and CDR2: SGHRS and YFSETQ. The chain's CDR3 is CASSLGGALGYGYTF. The DNA of the CDR3 is TGCGCCAGCAGCTTAGGGGGGGCCCTTGGATATGGCTACACCTTC.

The CDR3 protein is CASSLSLADSNYGYTF. The CDR3 bases are TGTGCCAGCAGCTTATCCTTGGCTGACAGCAACTATGGCTACACCTTC. The rearrangement uses TRBV7-9 and TRBJ1-2; perhaps TRBD1 as D (5 bases). The germline V gene has CDR1 SEHNR and CDR2 FQNEAQ (reference sequence). The CDR3 is 16 amino acids. Trimming stripped 2 bases from V and 2 bases from J, with 15 bases between.

The gene calls are TRBV6-5 and TRBJ2-6, with a tentative D call TRBD2 (5 bases). The CDR3 has 16 amino acids. CDR1 MNHEY and CDR2 SVGAGI come from the germline V gene. Deletions cut 1 base from V and 2 bases from J, with 9 bases between. The DNA of the CDR3 is TGTGCCAGCAGTTACTTCCGGGGTCCTGGGGCCAACGTCCTGACTTTC. This codes for CASSYFRGPGANVLTF.

The J gene is TRBJ2-1, the V gene TRBV25-1; 10 bases are shared with TRBD1. Germline CDR1 is MGHDK and CDR2 is SYGVNS. This CDR3 is built from 14 residues. Germline trimming cut 6 bases from V and 8 bases from J; bases unmatched to any gene: 7. The CDR3 spells CASRRQGAGDEQFF. The CDR3, as DNA: TGTGCCAGCAGAAGACAGGGGGCGGGGGATGAGCAGTTCTTC.

The V gene is TRBV19, the J gene TRBJ2-7, with TRBD1 matching 9 bases. CDR1 and CDR2 (germline): LNHDA, SQIVND (reference sequence). CDR3 size: 12 residues. V was clipped by 7 bases and J by 3 bases; unmatched bases: 1. The CDR3 region is CASMGQGYEQYF. The DNA of the CDR3 is TGTGCCAGTATGGGACAGGGCTACGAGCAGTACTTC.

The gene calls are TRBV6-5 and TRBJ1-1, with D maybe TRBD1 (5 bases). CDR1 is MNHEY and CDR2 is SVGAGI in the germline V gene. The CDR3 is 11 residues long. The V and J ends lost 6 bases and 11 bases respectively, with 13 bases between them. The CDR3 region has the DNA TGTGCCAGCAGACGGCAGGGAACGGCTTTCTTT. Translation: CASRRQGTAFF.